This is a list of T cell receptor beta chains from one sample in a study of molecular identifiers for immune sequencing clone quantification. Each CDR3 protein is one row after TCRdb ran MiXCR on the PCR reads. In the table there are 600,000 to 650,000 distinct CDR3 sequences, just under 20% of which are singletons. Sequencing was done on a sample of naive CD8+ T cells from blood, with Jurkat cell RNA spiked in. These receptors came from a human donor in good health. Some libraries in this study had Jurkat cell RNA spiked in. Each CDR3 is given with its conserved first and last residue.

CDR3aa: CASSEYGGWFGEQFF
v_gene: TRBV2

CDR3aa: CATSRGTTGNEQYF
v_gene: TRBV15

CDR3aa: CASSTRGGPRFSEQFF
v_gene: TRBV19

CDR3aa: CASSDWQGQETQYF
v_gene: TRBV5-1

CDR3aa: CASSPDYRGSSDTQYF
v_gene: TRBV6-2/TRBV6-3

CDR3aa: CASSLMGVTEAFF
v_gene: TRBV7-2

CDR3aa: CASSHLALSYNEQFF
v_gene: TRBV6-5

CDR3aa: CASSLPRVTGMNTEAFF
v_gene: TRBV5-1

CDR3aa: CASSPRMGGPDTQYF
v_gene: TRBV13

CDR3aa: CASSPPSLNIQYF
v_gene: TRBV6-2/TRBV6-3

CDR3aa: CASSSGMGTEAFF
v_gene: TRBV10-1

CDR3aa: CASSKGQLEAFF
v_gene: TRBV28

CDR3aa: CATSDFRSTDADTQYF
v_gene: TRBV24-1

CDR3aa: CAWSVTTNSPGEQYF
v_gene: TRBV30

CDR3aa: CASSFSGGGTGELFF
v_gene: TRBV27

CDR3aa: CASSLTGASSYNEQFF
v_gene: TRBV5-1

CDR3aa: CAWSPWAGPNERLFF
v_gene: TRBV30

CDR3aa: CASSLQTGLAGVGEQYF
v_gene: TRBV7-9

CDR3aa: CASSLRAGVGQETQYF
v_gene: TRBV7-2

CDR3aa: CASSLGRWGNEQFF
v_gene: TRBV7-3

CDR3aa: CASHVGDTQYF
v_gene: TRBV19

CDR3aa: CSVEGWGQYTEAFF
v_gene: TRBV29-1

CDR3aa: CSASTSNTGELFF
v_gene: TRBV20-1

CDR3aa: CSARLRLPGLAGREQYF
v_gene: TRBV20-1

CDR3aa: CASSVDPRESSYEQYF
v_gene: TRBV9

CDR3aa: CASSQGRAATFYEQYF
v_gene: TRBV4-1

CDR3aa: CASSTLSLGLSYNEQFF
v_gene: TRBV19

CDR3aa: CASSQDPRTGYENTIYF
v_gene: TRBV4-1

CDR3aa: CASSQDRVLAHLETQYF
v_gene: TRBV4-3

CDR3aa: CSAGGLVAYEQYF
v_gene: TRBV20-1

CDR3aa: CASSPLVREPVEQYF
v_gene: TRBV27

CDR3aa: CASSAPASSPYEQYF
v_gene: TRBV7-9